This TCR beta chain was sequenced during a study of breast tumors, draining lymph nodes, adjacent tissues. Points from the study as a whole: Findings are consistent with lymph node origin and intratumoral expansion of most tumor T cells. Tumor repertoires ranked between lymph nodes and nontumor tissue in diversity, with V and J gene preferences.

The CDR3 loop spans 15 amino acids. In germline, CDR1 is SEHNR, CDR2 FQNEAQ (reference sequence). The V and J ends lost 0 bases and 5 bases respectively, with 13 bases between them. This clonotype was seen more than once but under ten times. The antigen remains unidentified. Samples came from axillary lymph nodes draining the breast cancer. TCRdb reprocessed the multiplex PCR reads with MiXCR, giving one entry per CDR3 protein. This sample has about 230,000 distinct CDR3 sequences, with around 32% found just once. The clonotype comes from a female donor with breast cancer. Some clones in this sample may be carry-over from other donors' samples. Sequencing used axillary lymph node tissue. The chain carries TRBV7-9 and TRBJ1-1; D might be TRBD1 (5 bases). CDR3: CASSLAGTKGTEAFF. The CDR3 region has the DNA TGTGCCAGCAGCTTAGCCGGGACTAAAGGGACTGAAGCTTTCTTT. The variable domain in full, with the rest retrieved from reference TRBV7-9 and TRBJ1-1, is DTGVSQNPRHKITKRGQNVTFRCDPISEHNRLYWYRQTLGQGPEFLTYFQNEAQLEKSRLLSDRFSAERPKGSFSTLEIQRTEQGDSAMYLCASSLAGTKGTEAFFGQGTRLTVV.